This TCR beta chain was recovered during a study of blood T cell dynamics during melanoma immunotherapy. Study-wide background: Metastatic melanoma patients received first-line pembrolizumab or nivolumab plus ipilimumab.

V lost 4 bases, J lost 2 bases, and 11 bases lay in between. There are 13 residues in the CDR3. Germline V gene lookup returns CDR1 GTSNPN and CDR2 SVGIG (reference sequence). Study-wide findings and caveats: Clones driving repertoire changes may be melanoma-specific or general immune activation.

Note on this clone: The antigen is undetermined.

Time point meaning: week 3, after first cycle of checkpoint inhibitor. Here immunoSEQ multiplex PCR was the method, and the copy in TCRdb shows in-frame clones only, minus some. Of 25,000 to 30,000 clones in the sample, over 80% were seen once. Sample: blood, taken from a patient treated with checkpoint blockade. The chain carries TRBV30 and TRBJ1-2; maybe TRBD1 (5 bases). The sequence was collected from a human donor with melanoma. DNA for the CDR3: TGTGCCTGGAAGGCAGGGCGAAACTATGGCTACACCTTC. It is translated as CAWKAGRNYGYTF.